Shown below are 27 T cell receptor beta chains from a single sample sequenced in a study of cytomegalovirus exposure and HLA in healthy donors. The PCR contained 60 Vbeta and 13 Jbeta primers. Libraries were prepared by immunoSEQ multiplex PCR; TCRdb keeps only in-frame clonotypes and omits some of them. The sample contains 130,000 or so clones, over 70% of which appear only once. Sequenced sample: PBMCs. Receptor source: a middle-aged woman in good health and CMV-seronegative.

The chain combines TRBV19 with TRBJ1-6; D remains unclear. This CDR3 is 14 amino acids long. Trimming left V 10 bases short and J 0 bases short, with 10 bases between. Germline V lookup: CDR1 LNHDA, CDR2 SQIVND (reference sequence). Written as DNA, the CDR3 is TGTGCCACCGCGGAGGGCTCCTATAATTCACCCCTCCACTTT. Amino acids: CATAEGSYNSPLHF.

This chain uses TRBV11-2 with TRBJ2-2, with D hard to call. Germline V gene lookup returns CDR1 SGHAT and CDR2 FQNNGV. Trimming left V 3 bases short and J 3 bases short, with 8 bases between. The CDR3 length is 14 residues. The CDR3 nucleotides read TGTGCCAGCAGCTTGGGCTCGGACACCGGGGAGCTGTTTTTT. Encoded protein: CASSLGSDTGELFF.

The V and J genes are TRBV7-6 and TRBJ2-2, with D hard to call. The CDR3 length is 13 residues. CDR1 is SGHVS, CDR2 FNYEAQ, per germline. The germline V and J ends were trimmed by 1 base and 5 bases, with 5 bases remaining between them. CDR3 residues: CASSLVETGELFF. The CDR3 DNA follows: TGTGCCAGCAGCTTAGTTGAGACCGGGGAGCTGTTTTTT.

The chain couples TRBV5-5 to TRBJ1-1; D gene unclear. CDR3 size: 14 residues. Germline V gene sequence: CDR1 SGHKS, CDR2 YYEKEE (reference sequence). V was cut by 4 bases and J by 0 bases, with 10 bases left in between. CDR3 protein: CASSHRGLNTEAFF. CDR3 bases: TGTGCCAGCAGCCATCGGGGTTTGAACACTGAAGCTTTCTTT.

The CDR3 is CASSEVGGARVGYTF. The CDR3 region has the DNA TGTGCCAGCAGTGAAGTCGGAGGGGCGAGGGTTGGCTACACCTTC. The chain joins TRBV6-1 to TRBJ1-2, with D tentatively TRBD1 (5 bases). Germline V gene lookup returns CDR1 MNHNS and CDR2 SASEGT. This CDR3 is 15 amino acids long. Between the trimmed V and J ends, which lost 1 base and 7 bases, there was a span of 16 bases.

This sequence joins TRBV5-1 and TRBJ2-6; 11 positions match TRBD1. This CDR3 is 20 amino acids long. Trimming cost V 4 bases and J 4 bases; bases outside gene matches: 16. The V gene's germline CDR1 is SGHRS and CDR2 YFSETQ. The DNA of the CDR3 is TGCGCCAGCAGCAGACGCCCGGGACAGGGGGAACTCGCGGGGGCCAACGTCCTGACTTTC. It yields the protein CASSRRPGQGELAGANVLTF. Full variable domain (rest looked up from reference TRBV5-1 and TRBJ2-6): KAGVTQTPRYLIKTRGQQVTLSCSPISGHRSVSWYQQTPGQGLQFLFEYFSETQRNKGNFPGRFSGRQFSNSRSEMNVSTLELGDSALYLCASSRRPGQGELAGANVLTFGAGSRLTVL.

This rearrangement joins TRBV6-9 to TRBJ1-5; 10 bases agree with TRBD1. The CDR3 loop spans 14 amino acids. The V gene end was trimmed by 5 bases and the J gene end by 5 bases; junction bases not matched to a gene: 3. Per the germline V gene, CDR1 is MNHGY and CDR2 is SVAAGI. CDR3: CASSGGQGDQPQHF. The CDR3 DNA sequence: TGTGCCAGCAGTGGTGGACAGGGGGATCAGCCCCAGCATTTT.

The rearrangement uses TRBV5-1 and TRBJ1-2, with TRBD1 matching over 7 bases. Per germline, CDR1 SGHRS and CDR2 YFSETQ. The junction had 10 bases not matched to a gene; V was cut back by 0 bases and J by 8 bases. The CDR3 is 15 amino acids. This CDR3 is CASSLGPDREEGYTF. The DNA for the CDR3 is TGCGCCAGCAGCTTGGGCCCCGACAGGGAGGAAGGCTACACCTTC.

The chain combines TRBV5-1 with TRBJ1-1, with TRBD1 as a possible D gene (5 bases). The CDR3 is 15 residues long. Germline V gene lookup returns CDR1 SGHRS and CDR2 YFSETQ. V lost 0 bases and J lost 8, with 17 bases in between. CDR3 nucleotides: TGCGCCAGCAGCTTGGCCGGGGGAACGGATCGCGAAGCTTTCTTT. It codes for CASSLAGGTDREAFF.

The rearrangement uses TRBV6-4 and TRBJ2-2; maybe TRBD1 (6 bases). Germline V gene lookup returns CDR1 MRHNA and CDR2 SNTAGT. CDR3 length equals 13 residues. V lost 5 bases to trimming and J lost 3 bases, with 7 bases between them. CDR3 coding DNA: TGTGCCAGCAGTCGACAGGACACCGGGGAGCTGTTTTTT. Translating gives CASSRQDTGELFF.

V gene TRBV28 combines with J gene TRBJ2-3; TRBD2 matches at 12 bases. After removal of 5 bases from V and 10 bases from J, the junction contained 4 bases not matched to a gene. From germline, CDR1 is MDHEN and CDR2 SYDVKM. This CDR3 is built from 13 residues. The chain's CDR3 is CASSPGLAGSQYF. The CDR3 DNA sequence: TGTGCCAGCAGTCCGGGACTAGCGGGCTCGCAGTATTTT.

CDR3 sequence reads: CASSLLSGELFF. The CDR3 bases are TGTGCCAGCAGCTTACTGTCCGGGGAGCTGTTTTTT. The chain employs TRBV13 and TRBJ2-2; D remains ambiguous. The V end lost 2 bases, the J end lost 6 bases, and 4 bases lay between the germline ends. The CDR3 covers 12 residues. Germline V gene data show CDR1 as PRHDT and CDR2 as FYEKMQ (reference sequence).

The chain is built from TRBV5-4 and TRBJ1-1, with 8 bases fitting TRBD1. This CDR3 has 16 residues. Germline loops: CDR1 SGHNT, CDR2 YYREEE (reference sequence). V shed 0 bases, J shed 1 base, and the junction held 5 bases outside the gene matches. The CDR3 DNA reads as TGTGCCAGCAGCTTGGCAGGGGGCAACCCGAACACTGAAGCTTTCTTT. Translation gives CASSLAGGNPNTEAFF.

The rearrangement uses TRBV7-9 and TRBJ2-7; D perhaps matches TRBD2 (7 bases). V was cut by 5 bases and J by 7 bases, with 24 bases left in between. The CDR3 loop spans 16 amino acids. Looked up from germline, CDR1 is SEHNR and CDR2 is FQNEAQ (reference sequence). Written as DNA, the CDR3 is TGTGCCAGCAGCAACGTGCAGGGGAGGGAATTGCGGGAGCAGTACTTC. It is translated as CASSNVQGRELREQYF.

The CDR3 DNA is TGTGCCAGCAGCGTAAGCGGGACAGGGAATTCACCCCTCCACTTT. Amino acids: CASSVSGTGNSPLHF. The gene calls are TRBV9 and TRBJ1-6; 9 bases align to TRBD1. V lost 1 base and J lost 7; bases outside the gene matches: 3. Germline-derived CDR1 and CDR2 are SGDLS and YYNGEE. The CDR3 is 15 amino acids. Variable domain in full (rest from reference TRBV9 and TRBJ1-6): DSGVTQTPKHLITATGQRVTLRCSPRSGDLSVYWYQQSLDQGLQFLIQYYNGEERAKGNILERFSAQQFPDLHSELNLSSLELGDSALYFCASSVSGTGNSPLHFGNGTRLTVT.

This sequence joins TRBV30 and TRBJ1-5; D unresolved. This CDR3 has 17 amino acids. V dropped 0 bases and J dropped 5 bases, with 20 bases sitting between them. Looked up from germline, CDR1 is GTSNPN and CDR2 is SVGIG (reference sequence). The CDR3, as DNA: TGTGCCTGGAGTGTTCCTCGTCCTGGTGTGAGGTATCAGCCCCAGCATTTT. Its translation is CAWSVPRPGVRYQPQHF.

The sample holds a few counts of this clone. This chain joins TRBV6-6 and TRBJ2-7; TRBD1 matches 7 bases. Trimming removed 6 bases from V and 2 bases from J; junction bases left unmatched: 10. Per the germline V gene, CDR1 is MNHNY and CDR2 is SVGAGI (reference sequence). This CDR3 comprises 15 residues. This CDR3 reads CASSRRTGPTYEQYF. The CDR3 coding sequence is TGTGCCAGCAGCAGGAGGACAGGACCCACCTACGAGCAGTACTTC.

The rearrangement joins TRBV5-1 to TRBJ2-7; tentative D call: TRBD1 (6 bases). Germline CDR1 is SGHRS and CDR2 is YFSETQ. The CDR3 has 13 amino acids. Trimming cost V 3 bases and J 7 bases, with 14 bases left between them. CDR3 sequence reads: CASSSDRPGEQYF. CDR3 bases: TGCGCCAGCAGCTCAGACAGGCCGGGGGAGCAGTACTTC.

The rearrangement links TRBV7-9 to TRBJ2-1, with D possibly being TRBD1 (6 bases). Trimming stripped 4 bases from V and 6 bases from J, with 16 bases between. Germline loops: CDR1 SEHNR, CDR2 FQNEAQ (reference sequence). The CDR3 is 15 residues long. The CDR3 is CASSSTGSYRNEQFF. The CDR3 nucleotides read TGTGCCAGCAGCTCTACAGGGTCTTACCGCAATGAGCAGTTCTTC.

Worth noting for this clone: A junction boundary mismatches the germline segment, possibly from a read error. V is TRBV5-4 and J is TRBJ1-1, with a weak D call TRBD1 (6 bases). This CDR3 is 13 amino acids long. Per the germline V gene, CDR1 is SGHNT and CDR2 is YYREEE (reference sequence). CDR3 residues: CVSSKGGDTEAFF. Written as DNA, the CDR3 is TGTGTCAGCAGCAAAGGGGGAGACACTGAAGCTTTCTTT. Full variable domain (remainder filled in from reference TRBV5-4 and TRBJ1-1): ETGVTQSPTHLIKTRGQQVTLRCSSQSGHNTVSWYQQALGQGPQFIFQYYREEENGRGNFPPRFSGLQFPNYSSELNVNALELDDSALYLCVSSKGGDTEAFFGQGTRLTVV.

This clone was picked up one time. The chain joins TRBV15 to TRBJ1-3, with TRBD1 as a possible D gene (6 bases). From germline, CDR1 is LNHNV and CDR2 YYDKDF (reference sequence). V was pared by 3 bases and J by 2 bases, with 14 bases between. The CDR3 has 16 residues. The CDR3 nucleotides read TGTGCCACCAGCAGTGGTAGGGGGAGTCCTGGAAACACCATATATTTT. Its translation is CATSSGRGSPGNTIYF.

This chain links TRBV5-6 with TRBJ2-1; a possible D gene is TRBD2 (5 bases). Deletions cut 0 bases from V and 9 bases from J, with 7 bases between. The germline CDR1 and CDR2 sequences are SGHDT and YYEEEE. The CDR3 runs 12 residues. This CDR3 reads CASSLARGEQFF. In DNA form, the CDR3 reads TGTGCCAGCAGCTTGGCCCGGGGTGAGCAGTTCTTC.

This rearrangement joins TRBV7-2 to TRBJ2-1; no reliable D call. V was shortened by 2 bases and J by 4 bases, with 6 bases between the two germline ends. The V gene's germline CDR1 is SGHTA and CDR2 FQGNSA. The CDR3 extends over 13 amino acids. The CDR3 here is CASSLQSYNEQFF. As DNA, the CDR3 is TGTGCCAGCAGCTTACAGTCTTACAATGAGCAGTTCTTC.

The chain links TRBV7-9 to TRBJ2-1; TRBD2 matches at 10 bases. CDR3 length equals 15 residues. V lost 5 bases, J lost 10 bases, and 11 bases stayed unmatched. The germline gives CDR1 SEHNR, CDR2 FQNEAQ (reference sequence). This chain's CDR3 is CASSPEGLAGEEQFF. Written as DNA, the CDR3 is TGTGCCAGCAGCCCAGAGGGCCTAGCGGGGGAGGAGCAGTTCTTC.

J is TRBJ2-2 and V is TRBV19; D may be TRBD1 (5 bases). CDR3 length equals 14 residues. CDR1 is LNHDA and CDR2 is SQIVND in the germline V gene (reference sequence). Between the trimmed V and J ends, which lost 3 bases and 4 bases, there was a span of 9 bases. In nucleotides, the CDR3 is TGTGCCAGTAGTATCCCAGGGTTCACCGGGGAGCTGTTTTTT. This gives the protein CASSIPGFTGELFF.

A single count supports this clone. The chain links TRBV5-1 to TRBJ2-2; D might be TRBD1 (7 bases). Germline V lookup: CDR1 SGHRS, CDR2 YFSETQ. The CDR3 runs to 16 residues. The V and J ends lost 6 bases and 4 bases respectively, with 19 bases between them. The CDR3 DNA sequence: TGCGCCAGCAAGGAGGGGTCGGGGGACAGCACCGGGGAGCTGTTTTTT. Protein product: CASKEGSGDSTGELFF.

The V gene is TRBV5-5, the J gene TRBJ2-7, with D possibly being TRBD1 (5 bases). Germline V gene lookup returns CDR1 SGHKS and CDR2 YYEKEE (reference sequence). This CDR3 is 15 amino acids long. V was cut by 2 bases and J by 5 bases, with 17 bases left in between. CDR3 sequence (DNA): TGTGCCAGCAGCTTACTGACAGCCCTAGGGAACGAGCAGTACTTC. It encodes CASSLLTALGNEQYF.